The rows below give T cell receptor beta chains drawn from one sample of a study of cytomegalovirus exposure and HLA in healthy donors. Only in-frame clones appear in the TCRdb table, and some are missing; sequencing was by immunoSEQ multiplex PCR. Among about 130,000 clones listed, over 65% were seen once. Sequenced input: PBMCs. Every receptor here comes from a man aged 50 to 60 in good health and CMV-seronegative. Both conserved end residues are part of each CDR3. The D gene is left open where the match is weak. Part of the rows lack a size; the others show once, few, many or a class for expanded clones.

v_gene	abundance	j_gene	d_gene	CDR3aa	CDR3nt
TRBV27	NA	TRBJ2-7	NA	CASRKGQFYEQYF	TGTGCCAGCAGAAAAGGACAATTCTACGAGCAGTACTTC
TRBV19	NA	TRBJ2-2	NA	CASSHQLANTGELFF	TGTGCCAGTAGTCACCAACTAGCGAACACCGGGGAGCTGTTTTTT
TRBV5-1	NA	TRBJ2-7	TRBD2	CASSLGASGDYEQYF	TGCGCCAGCAGCTTGGGTGCTAGCGGGGACTACGAGCAGTACTTC
TRBV20-1	NA	TRBJ1-2	NA	CSARRGYGYTF	TGCAGTGCTAGACGCGGCTATGGCTACACCTTC
TRBV5-1	NA	TRBJ1-1	NA	CASSLAENTEAFF	TGCGCCAGCAGTCTGGCGGAGAACACTGAAGCTTTCTTT
TRBV28	NA	TRBJ2-7	TRBD1	CASRLTGKPYEQYF	TGTGCCAGCAGATTGACAGGGAAGCCCTACGAGCAGTACTTC
TRBV28	NA	TRBJ2-4	NA	CASSLPGAGAKNIQYF	TGTGCCAGCAGTTTACCAGGGGCAGGGGCCAAAAACATTCAGTACTTC
TRBV9	NA	TRBJ2-3	TRBD2	CASSVGLAGVTDTQYF	TGTGCCAGCAGCGTTGGACTAGCGGGAGTCACAGATACGCAGTATTTT
TRBV13	NA	TRBJ2-1	NA	CASSRTGSIYEQFF	TGTGCCAGCAGTCGCACCGGGAGTATCTATGAGCAGTTCTTC
TRBV5-4	NA	TRBJ1-2	NA	CASSPSQGWGGYTF	TGTGCCAGCAGCCCGTCACAGGGTTGGGGTGGCTACACCTTC
TRBV18	NA	TRBJ2-7	TRBD1	CASSPPGQGRYEQYF	TGTGCCAGCTCACCGCCGGGACAGGGGCGGTACGAGCAGTACTTC
TRBV21-1	NA	TRBJ1-2	NA	CASSKGRVGVSTTF	TGTGCCAGCAGCAAAGGGCGGGTCGGGGTCTCCACCACCTTC
TRBV6-6	NA	TRBJ2-7	TRBD1	CASTSLAEDRYEQYF	TGTGCCAGCACCTCATTAGCTGAGGACAGGTACGAGCAGTACTTC
TRBV6-1	NA	TRBJ1-5	TRBD1	CASSENPRGAYQPQHF	TGTGCCAGCAGTGAAAACCCCAGGGGGGCATATCAGCCCCAGCATTTT
TRBV6-5	NA	TRBJ1-5	NA	CASSYSLSNNQPQHF	TGTGCCAGCAGTTACTCTTTGAGTAACAATCAGCCCCAGCATTTT
TRBV7-9	NA	TRBJ2-5	TRBD2	CASSPAGGRQETQYF	TGTGCCAGCAGCCCAGCGGGAGGGCGTCAAGAGACCCAGTACTTC
TRBV5-1	NA	TRBJ1-2	TRBD1	CASSQAQGAPNGYTF	TGCGCCAGCAGCCAAGCGCAGGGGGCGCCGAATGGCTACACCTTC
TRBV10-2	once	TRBJ2-1	TRBD2	CASSESGGRVNEQFF	TGCGCCAGCAGTGAGTCTGGCGGGAGGGTCAATGAGCAGTTCTTC
TRBV28	NA	TRBJ2-2	TRBD1	CASRGGANTGELFF	TGTGCCAGCAGAGGGGGCGCAAACACCGGGGAGCTGTTTTTT
TRBV4-2	NA	TRBJ1-3	NA	CASSSTAIRELTSGNTIYF	TGTGCCAGCAGCTCTACAGCTATCAGGGAACTCACCTCTGGAAACACCATATATTTT
TRBV7-9	NA	TRBJ2-1	NA	CASSLARGREQFF	TGTGCCAGCAGCTTAGCGCGGGGTCGGGAGCAGTTCTTC
TRBV6-1	once	TRBJ1-1	NA	CASSEETRDTENTEAFF	TGTGCCAGCAGTGAAGAAACCCGGGACACCGAGAACACTGAAGCTTTCTTT
TRBV18	NA	TRBJ2-2	TRBD1	CASSPGTGANTGELFF	TGTGCCAGCTCACCTGGGACAGGGGCGAACACCGGGGAGCTGTTTTTT
TRBV6-1	NA	TRBJ2-5	TRBD2	CASRKLAGAGETQYF	TGTGCCAGCAGGAAACTAGCGGGAGCTGGAGAGACCCAGTACTTC
TRBV20-1	NA	TRBJ1-1	NA	CSARATIDAFF	TGCAGTGCTAGGGCCACAATCGATGCTTTCTTT
TRBV7-2	NA	TRBJ2-7	NA	CASSLRQEPYEQYF	TGTGCCAGCAGCCTTCGACAGGAACCCTACGAGCAGTACTTC
TRBV7-8	NA	TRBJ1-1	NA	CASSLALNTEAFF	TGTGCCAGCAGCTTAGCCTTGAACACTGAAGCTTTCTTT
TRBV30	NA	TRBJ1-2	TRBD1	CAWSVDSGTGGGYTF	TGTGCCTGGAGTGTAGATTCCGGGACAGGGGGTGGCTACACCTTC